The 30 T cell receptor beta chains below come from one sample, sequenced in a study of untreated major depressive disorder. The protocol was immunoSEQ multiplex PCR, while the TCRdb copy is restricted to in-frame clones and leaves out a portion. The sample contains under 20,000 clones, more than 85% of which appear only once. No cognate antigen is known for these TCRs. Notes on the study in general: Compared with controls, depressed patients showed more TRBV05-01 (Vbeta 5.1) usage in CD4+ T cells.

The sample was CD4+ T cells from PBMCs. These receptors were taken from a woman aged 40 to 55 with major depressive disorder.

The chain has TRBV27 and TRBJ1-1, with unresolved D. Looked up from germline, CDR1 is MNHEY and CDR2 is SMNVEV (reference sequence). Trimming stripped 0 bases from V and 4 bases from J, with 6 bases between. CDR3 size: 13 residues. The CDR3 region has the DNA TGTGCCAGCAGTTTATCGACCTTCACTGAAGCTTTCTTT. Amino acids: CASSLSTFTEAFF.

This clone was picked up one time. The chain combines TRBV5-1 with TRBJ1-3; 7 bases are shared with TRBD1. Germline assignment: CDR1 SGHRS and CDR2 YFSETQ. The J segment lost 4 bases and the V segment lost 4 bases, leaving 8 bases of the junction unmatched. There are 15 residues in the CDR3. The CDR3 DNA sequence: TGCGCCAGCAGCCCGCCACAGGGGTCAGGAAACACCATATATTTT. This codes for CASSPPQGSGNTIYF.

This chain uses TRBV5-1 with TRBJ2-3, with 8 bases identical to TRBD1. V trimming: 7 bases; J trimming: 5 bases; junction bases outside the gene matches: 9. This CDR3 comprises 14 residues. Germline V gives CDR1 SGHRS, CDR2 YFSETQ. CDR3 nucleotides: TGCGCCAGCGGCACCTGGGGACAGGAAGATACGCAGTATTTT. It codes for CASGTWGQEDTQYF.

The chain has TRBV18 and TRBJ1-3; D not certain. The germline V gene encodes CDR1 KGHSH and CDR2 LQKENI. This CDR3 has 14 residues. Trimming removed 2 bases from V and 8 bases from J, with 13 bases in between. The chain's CDR3 is CASSPSTSVYTIYF. The CDR3 DNA follows: TGTGCCAGCTCACCATCTACAAGTGTATACACCATATATTTT.

V gene TRBV11-2 combines with J gene TRBJ1-5, with a weak D call TRBD1 (5 bases). Trimming cost V 5 bases and J 6 bases, with 23 bases left between them. CDR1 is SGHAT, CDR2 FQNNGV, per germline. The CDR3 runs to 17 residues. CDR3 loop: CASSHFLGAGQSQPQHF. The CDR3 DNA sequence: TGTGCCAGCAGCCACTTCCTTGGTGCGGGGCAAAGTCAGCCCCAGCATTTT.

The chain employs TRBV28 and TRBJ1-5; tentatively, D is TRBD1 (5 bases). This CDR3 is built from 13 residues. Germline V CDR1 and CDR2: MDHEN, SYDVKM. Trimming shortened V by 10 bases and J by 4 bases, and 14 bases separated the two germline ends. The DNA for the CDR3 is TGTGCCACCTGGGGACGGACAAATCAGCCCCAGCATTTT. The encoded protein is CATWGRTNQPQHF.

The chain recombines TRBV5-4 with TRBJ2-3; 8 positions agree with TRBD2. The length of the CDR3 is 17 residues. Germline CDR1 reads SGHNT; CDR2 reads YYREEE (reference sequence). V lost 2 bases to trimming and J lost 4 bases; unmatched junction nucleotides: 12. The CDR3 DNA reads as TGTGCCAGCAGCTTCCACCTCGGGGGGGGGCTCTCAGATACGCAGTATTTT. It encodes CASSFHLGGGLSDTQYF.

The chain recombines TRBV7-2 with TRBJ1-4, with D maybe TRBD1 (6 bases). V was clipped by 5 bases and J by 1 base, with 11 bases between them. The CDR3 is made up of 15 amino acids. Germline values: CDR1 SGHTA, CDR2 FQGNSA. The CDR3 loop is CASSPTTGTNEKLFF. The CDR3 coding sequence is TGTGCCAGCAGCCCGACGACAGGAACTAATGAAAAACTGTTTTTT.

The chain combines TRBV2 with TRBJ2-7; 9 nucleotides agree with TRBD2. Per germline, CDR1 SNHLY and CDR2 FYNNEI. The ends lost 8 bases at V and 2 bases at J; junction bases unmatched: 7. The CDR3 runs to 14 residues. DNA for the CDR3: TGTGCCAGCGCTCGGACTAGCGCTGCCTACGAGCAGTACTTC. It translates to CASARTSAAYEQYF.

This clone appeared a single time. The V and J genes are TRBV5-6 and TRBJ1-1; TRBD1 matches at 9 bases. V trimming: 4 bases; J trimming: 1 base; junction bases outside the gene matches: 5. This CDR3 is built from 15 residues. Germline lookup yields CDR1 SGHDT and CDR2 YYEEEE. CDR3 sequence (DNA): TGTGCCAGCAGCCACAGGGGGCTGAGGAACACTGAAGCTTTCTTT. Protein sequence: CASSHRGLRNTEAFF.

This clone occurred a few times. V and J are TRBV19 and TRBJ1-2, with D possibly being TRBD1 (5 bases). CDR1 and CDR2 (germline): LNHDA, SQIVND (reference sequence). The CDR3 consists of 12 residues. Trimming stripped 7 bases from V and 11 bases from J, with 17 bases between. The CDR3 nucleotides are TGTGCCAGTACACGGGACGGAACCCTTTACACCTTC. Its translation: CASTRDGTLYTF.

V and J are TRBV29-1 and TRBJ2-5; 10 bases match TRBD2. With 6 bases clipped from V and 9 bases from J, the junction kept 16 bases outside the gene matches. Germline V gene sequence: CDR1 SQVTM, CDR2 ANQGSEA. This CDR3 has 15 residues. The chain's CDR3 is CSVAPGLASLRPQYF. The CDR3 DNA reads TGCAGCGTCGCCCCGGGACTAGCGTCGTTGCGGCCCCAGTACTTC.

The V gene is TRBV11-2, the J gene TRBJ2-1; D is ambiguous. Between the trimmed V and J ends, which lost 5 bases and 4 bases, there was a span of 12 bases. Germline V gene sequence: CDR1 SGHAT, CDR2 FQNNGV. CDR3 length equals 14 residues. The DNA for the CDR3 is TGTGCCAGCAGCCCGGGCTCGCGGTACAATGAGCAGTTCTTC. This gives the protein CASSPGSRYNEQFF. The full variable domain, its missing parts supplied by reference TRBV11-2 and TRBJ2-1, is EAGVAQSPRYKIIEKRQSVAFWCNPISGHATLYWYQQILGQGPKLLIQFQNNGVVDDSQLPKDRFSAERLKGVDSTLKIQPAKLEDSAVYLCASSPGSRYNEQFFGPGTRLTVL.

V is TRBV11-3 and J is TRBJ1-5, with D hard to call. This CDR3 comprises 14 residues. Trimming took 7 bases from V and 2 from J, leaving 12 bases between them. Germline V gene sequence: CDR1 SGHNT, CDR2 YENEEA. The CDR3: CASNAGSGNQPQHF. The DNA for the CDR3 is TGTGCCAGCAACGCGGGGTCGGGCAATCAGCCCCAGCATTTT.

V and J are TRBV5-1 and TRBJ2-7; D is undetermined. V gave up 0 bases and J gave up 7 bases, with 8 bases separating them. Germline CDR1 reads SGHRS; CDR2 reads YFSETQ. The CDR3 length is 12 residues. CDR3 nucleotide sequence: TGCGCCAGCAGCTTGGATGGGGTAGAGCAGTACGTC. Amino acid sequence: CASSLDGVEQYV.

The chain's CDR3 is CALGGTGSYEQYV. The CDR3 nucleotides read TGTGCCCTCGGAGGGACCGGCTCCTACGAGCAGTACGTC. The rearrangement uses TRBV30 and TRBJ2-7; perhaps TRBD2 as D (6 bases). This CDR3 is 13 amino acids long. The V and J ends lost 8 bases and 0 bases respectively, with 14 bases between them. Germline V gene data show CDR1 as GTSNPN and CDR2 as SVGIG (reference sequence).

This rearrangement joins TRBV6-5 to TRBJ2-1, with no clear D. The ends were cut back, 10 bases at V and 6 bases at J, with 10 bases in the middle. Germline V gene data show CDR1 as MNHEY and CDR2 as SVGAGI. The CDR3 runs 11 residues. The CDR3 DNA follows: TGTGCCACCCTAGTCCTCAATGAGCAGTTCTTC. Its translation is CATLVLNEQFF.

The J gene is TRBJ2-5, the V gene TRBV6-6; 9 bases match TRBD1. This CDR3 has 13 amino acids. The junction had 4 bases not matched to a gene; V was cut back by 6 bases and J by 5 bases. Germline loops: CDR1 MNHNY, CDR2 SVGAGI (reference sequence). The CDR3: CASSLGQGETQYF. Here the CDR3 DNA reads TGTGCCAGCAGCCTCGGACAGGGGGAGACCCAGTACTTC.

This clone was observed a few times. The rearrangement links TRBV6-5 to TRBJ1-1; the D gene is possibly TRBD1 (5 bases). The germline CDR1 and CDR2 sequences are MNHEY and SVGAGI. CDR3 length equals 14 residues. Trimming removed 2 bases from V and 1 base from J, with 8 bases in between. As DNA, the CDR3 is TGTGCCAGCAGTTACGTTACAGGGAACACTGAAGCTTTCTTT. This sequence encodes CASSYVTGNTEAFF.

The chain is built from TRBV30 and TRBJ1-3; a possible D gene is TRBD1 (6 bases). Trimming cost V 3 bases and J 1 base, with 16 bases left between them. Germline lookup yields CDR1 GTSNPN and CDR2 SVGIG (reference sequence). The CDR3 has 16 amino acids. The CDR3 DNA reads TGTGCCTGGAGCCGAAACAGGGATCTGTCTGGAAACACCATATATTTT. Its translation is CAWSRNRDLSGNTIYF.

V is TRBV7-2 and J is TRBJ1-2; 7 bases map to TRBD1. The CDR3 has 16 amino acids. Germline V gene data show CDR1 as SGHTA and CDR2 as FQGNSA. V was pared by 5 bases and J by 8 bases, with 17 bases of the junction left unmatched. Written as DNA, the CDR3 is TGTGCCAGCAGCCCGTACGTCCTTGGGACAGTCAGCGGCTACACCTTC. This translates into CASSPYVLGTVSGYTF.

CDR3 loop: CAISLTSDEQYF. The DNA of the CDR3 is TGTGCCATCAGCCTGACTAGCGACGAGCAGTACTTC. V is TRBV10-3 and J is TRBJ2-7; TRBD2 matches 8 bases. This CDR3 is 12 amino acids long. V trimming: 6 bases; J trimming: 5 bases; junction bases outside the gene matches: 3. Germline V gives CDR1 ENHRY, CDR2 SYGVKD.

The genes are TRBV5-4 and TRBJ2-2; 7 positions match TRBD2. The V segment lost 3 bases and the J segment 5 bases; nucleotides outside the gene matches: 7. The germline CDR1 and CDR2 sequences are SGHNT and YYREEE (reference sequence). The CDR3 loop spans 15 amino acids. The CDR3 DNA reads as TGTGCCAGCAGCTCGCTGGGGGGGAGTACCGGGGAGCTGTTTTTT. Translation: CASSSLGGSTGELFF.

This chain uses TRBV4-3 with TRBJ1-2, with D tentatively TRBD1 (6 bases). This CDR3 has 14 residues. CDR1 and CDR2 from the germline V gene are LGHNA and YSLEER. The germline V and J ends were trimmed by 5 bases and 8 bases, with 18 bases remaining between them. For the CDR3, the DNA is TGCGCCAGCAGCTTGGAAGCGGGCACAGGGGGCTACACCTTC. Translated: CASSLEAGTGGYTF.

The rearrangement joins TRBV4-1 to TRBJ2-7; TRBD1 aligns across 9 bases. The V gene end was trimmed by 0 bases and the J gene end by 3 bases; junction bases not matched to a gene: 15. The CDR3 is 19 amino acids. Germline V CDR1 and CDR2: MGHRA, YSYEKL. The CDR3 coding sequence is TGCGCCAGCAGCCAAGATTTTGTACTTAGGGGGACAGGGATCTACGAGCAGTACTTC. Residues: CASSQDFVLRGTGIYEQYF.

The chain joins TRBV29-1 to TRBJ2-1; D possibly corresponds to TRBD2 (5 bases). From germline, CDR1 is SQVTM and CDR2 ANQGSEA. The CDR3 length is 12 residues. V was pared by 5 bases and J by 9 bases, with 14 bases between. This CDR3 reads CSVWTAGGEQFF. The DNA for the CDR3 is TGCAGCGTTTGGACGGCAGGAGGTGAGCAGTTCTTC.

The chain couples TRBV25-1 to TRBJ1-2; no clear D gene. V shed 6 bases and J shed 6 bases, with 14 bases lying between them. Germline V gene data show CDR1 as MGHDK and CDR2 as SYGVNS. This CDR3 region has 13 residues. The CDR3 region is CASRRLDMNGYTF. The CDR3 coding sequence is TGTGCCAGCAGGCGCCTAGATATGAATGGCTACACCTTC.

This clone showed up just once. The chain joins TRBV30 to TRBJ1-2; D uncertain. Trimming took off 2 bases at V and 0 bases at J, with 7 bases between the two ends. The CDR3 loop spans 13 amino acids. CDR1 and CDR2 (germline): GTSNPN, SVGIG (reference sequence). Here the CDR3 reads CAWSSRANYGYTF. In DNA, the CDR3 is TGTGCCTGGAGTTCTCGGGCTAACTATGGCTACACCTTC. Supplemented by reference TRBV30 and TRBJ1-2, the full variable domain reads SQTIHQWPATLVQPVGSPLSLECTVEGTSNPNLYWYRQAAGRGLQLLFYSVGIGQISSEVPQNLSASRPQDRQFILSSKKLLLSDSGFYLCAWSSRANYGYTFGSGTRLTVV.

The chain carries TRBV11-1 and TRBJ1-4, with no clear D. Germline V CDR1 and CDR2: SGHAT, FQDESV (reference sequence). Trimming removed 2 bases at V and 7 bases at J, with 11 bases between. This CDR3 has 14 amino acids. CDR3 residues: CASSLSREGEKLFF. CDR3 nucleotide sequence: TGTGCCAGCAGCTTAAGTCGAGAGGGTGAAAAACTGTTTTTT.

This rearrangement joins TRBV19 to TRBJ2-5; either TRBD1 or TRBD2 may supply D (5 bases each). This CDR3 has 15 residues. The V end lost 8 bases, the J end lost 4 bases, and 20 bases lay between the germline ends. Germline CDR1 and CDR2: LNHDA and SQIVND (reference sequence). The chain's CDR3 is CASAEGAGSIETQYF. The DNA for the CDR3 is TGTGCCAGTGCTGAAGGGGCAGGGAGTATAGAGACCCAGTACTTC.